This TCR beta chain was recorded in a study of OX40 agonist ivuxolimab in advanced cancers. Overall study findings and caveats: CD4+ and CD8+ blood T cells expanded clonally by week 6 at 0.1 to 3.0 mg/kg.

In the case of this clone: Its matching antigen is unknown.

Unmatched junction bases numbered 7, after V lost 5 bases and J lost 3 bases. The CDR3 length is 15 residues. In germline, CDR1 is SGHVS, CDR2 FQNEAQ. Systemic immunosuppression or a history of autoimmune disease excluded patients. The table came from immunoSEQ multiplex PCR; TCRdb's copy has only in-frame clones and leaves some out. The sample lists about 83,000 clones; roughly 84% were seen once. Material: CD4+ or CD8+ T cells sorted from blood, obtained in a trial of the OX40 agonist ivuxolimab. The rearrangement uses TRBV7-8 and TRBJ2-3, with 8 bases aligning to TRBD1. The clonotype was recovered from an adult with an advanced solid tumor such as melanoma, head and neck, liver or kidney cancer. The DNA for the CDR3 is TGTGCCAGCAGCCCAACGACAGGGGAGACAGATACGCAGTATTTT. This codes for CASSPTTGETDTQYF.